This is a list of T cell receptor beta chains from one sample in a study of response to subunit inactivated influenza vaccine. TCRdb independently ran MiXCR on the RT-PCR reads; one entry per CDR3 protein. The repertoire includes 500,000 or so distinct CDR3 sequences, approximately 15% of them detected once, and approximately 3% sits in the top ten. The sample consisted of CD4+ T cells sorted from PBMCs, taken about 24 months after vaccination. These receptors all come from a man in his fifties or sixties who received an inactivated influenza vaccine. Both conserved end residues are part of each CDR3. A D gene is named only where the DNA matches it firmly. Rows give clone size only sometimes, using once, few, many, or a class for an expanded clone.

TRBJ1-5	TRBD1	TRBV7-2	NA	CASSWDRDNQPQHF	TGTGCCAGCAGCTGGGACAGGGACAATCAGCCCCAGCATTTT
TRBJ2-7	TRBD1	TRBV20-1	NA	CSASGGSYERYF	TGCAGTGCCTCAGGGGGATCCTACGAGCGGTACTTC
TRBJ1-2	TRBD1	TRBV7-2	few	CASSLVGQGAPNYGYTF	TGTGCCAGCAGCTTGGTGGGACAGGGGGCACCAAACTATGGCTACACCTTC
TRBJ2-7	NA	TRBV11-1	NA	CASSLVGIGGYEQYF	TGTGCCAGCAGCTTAGTAGGAATTGGGGGTTACGAGCAGTACTTC
TRBJ2-7	NA	TRBV7-8	NA	CASSLVGLRLRSYEQYF	TGTGCCAGCAGCTTAGTCGGTTTAAGGTTACGCTCCTACGAGCAGTACTTC
TRBJ2-3	NA	TRBV4-1	few	CASSQVLTGLDTQYF	TGCGCCAGCAGCCAAGTCCTCACAGGGTTGGATACGCAGTATTTT
TRBJ2-5	NA	TRBV7-2	many	CASSFRVAETQYF	TGTGCCAGCAGCTTTAGGGTAGCCGAGACCCAGTACTTC
TRBJ1-1	TRBD1	TRBV6-2/TRBV6-3	few	CASSPPRTGEAFF	TGTGCCAGCAGTCCCCCTCGGACAGGGGAAGCTTTCTTT
TRBJ2-3	NA	TRBV20-1	NA	CSAREGVRPPDTQYF	TGCAGTGCTAGAGAAGGAGTGAGGCCGCCAGATACGCAGTATTTT
TRBJ2-5	NA	TRBV20-1	few	CSARELGDQETQYF	TGCAGTGCTAGAGAGTTGGGAGACCAAGAGACCCAGTACTTC
TRBJ2-7	TRBD2	TRBV27	few	CASRTSGGVREQYF	TGTGCCAGCAGGACTAGCGGGGGGGTAAGGGAGCAGTACTTC
TRBJ2-3	NA	TRBV6-2/TRBV6-3	NA	CASSYSKGGWKDTQYF	TGTGCCAGCAGTTACTCGAAGGGAGGCTGGAAAGATACGCAGTATTTT
TRBJ2-5	TRBD1	TRBV15	NA	CATSRRDRGVQETQYF	TGTGCCACCAGCCGCCGGGACAGGGGAGTTCAAGAGACCCAGTACTTC
TRBJ2-7	TRBD1	TRBV15	few	CATSVGRDSSYEQYF	TGTGCCACCAGCGTCGGCCGGGACAGCTCCTACGAGCAGTACTTC
TRBJ2-2	NA	TRBV4-2	many	CASSPEINTGELFF	TGTGCCAGCAGCCCGGAGATAAACACCGGGGAGCTGTTTTTT
TRBJ2-1	TRBD2	TRBV4-2	NA	CASSHELAGEFNEQFF	TGTGCCAGCAGCCACGAACTAGCGGGAGAATTCAATGAGCAGTTCTTC
TRBJ2-2	NA	TRBV5-1	few	CASSMTANTGELFF	TGCGCCAGCAGCATGACAGCGAACACCGGGGAGCTGTTTTTT
TRBJ2-3	NA	TRBV12-3/TRBV12-4	many	CASRMTDLTDTQYF	TGTGCCAGCAGGATGACAGATCTCACAGATACGCAGTATTTT
TRBJ2-5	NA	TRBV14	NA	CASSGPGRATQYF	TGTGCCAGCAGCGGGCCGGGTCGGGCGACCCAGTACTTC
TRBJ1-6	TRBD1	TRBV2	NA	CASSEADRVSPLHF	TGTGCCAGCAGTGAAGCGGACAGGGTTTCACCCCTCCACTTT
TRBJ2-7	NA	TRBV29-1	few	CSVRTDGSSYEQYF	TGCAGCGTTCGGACCGACGGGAGCTCCTACGAGCAGTACTTC
TRBJ2-1	NA	TRBV3-1	few	CASSQETGKEFF	TGTGCCAGCAGCCAAGAGACCGGAAAAGAGTTCTTC
TRBJ2-3	NA	TRBV29-1	few	CSVGDGRVGTQYF	TGCAGCGTTGGGGACGGGCGCGTGGGGACGCAGTATTTT
TRBJ2-7	TRBD1	TRBV20-1	NA	CSARRGREQYF	TGCAGTGCCAGAAGGGGGCGCGAGCAGTACTTC
TRBJ1-2	NA	TRBV20-1	few	CSARDITGFGYTF	TGCAGTGCTAGAGATATTACAGGGTTCGGCTACACCTTC
TRBJ2-7	TRBD2	TRBV24-1	NA	CATSGAREGTYEQYF	TGTGCCACCAGTGGTGCGCGGGAGGGGACCTACGAGCAGTACTTC
TRBJ2-2	TRBD2	TRBV20-1	few	CSVTTSGRLGTGELFF	TGCAGCGTAACGACTAGCGGGAGGTTGGGCACCGGGGAGCTGTTTTTT
TRBJ1-2	NA	TRBV4-3	few	CASSQATGKGYTF	TGCGCCAGCAGCCAAGCTACAGGGAAAGGCTACACCTTC
TRBJ1-1	TRBD1	TRBV2	NA	CASTQGQGGTEAFF	TGTGCCAGCACCCAGGGACAGGGCGGCACTGAAGCTTTCTTT
TRBJ2-3	TRBD2	TRBV7-9	few	CASSQTSGFRTDTQYF	TGTGCCAGCAGCCAGACTAGCGGGTTTCGCACAGATACGCAGTATTTT
TRBJ2-2	TRBD2	TRBV4-1	few	CASSPAGRGGPTGELFF	TGCGCCAGCAGCCCCGCCGGGAGGGGGGGGCCTACCGGGGAGCTGTTTTTT
TRBJ2-3	TRBD2	TRBV11-1	NA	CASSSSGRGGDTQYF	TGTGCCAGCAGCTCAAGCGGGAGAGGCGGGGATACGCAGTATTTT
TRBJ2-3	TRBD2	TRBV6-1	NA	CASSEGAGTTDTQYF	TGTGCCAGCAGTGAAGGAGCGGGGACCACAGATACGCAGTATTTT
TRBJ1-3	TRBD1	TRBV4-1	few	CASSLGDRGHSGNTIYF	TGCGCCAGCAGCCTTGGGGACAGGGGCCACTCTGGAAACACCATATATTTT
TRBJ2-7	NA	TRBV7-8	many	CASSLAEVYEQYF	TGTGCCAGCAGCTTAGCGGAGGTCTACGAGCAGTACTTC
TRBJ2-2	NA	TRBV15	NA	CATSRATSRTGELFF	TGTGCCACCAGCAGAGCCACTAGCCGAACCGGGGAGCTGTTTTTT
TRBJ2-3	NA	TRBV6-5	NA	CASSYSDSTDTQYF	TGTGCCAGCAGTTACTCCGACAGCACAGATACGCAGTATTTT
TRBJ1-5	NA	TRBV6-1	NA	CASHRDLSNQPQHF	TGTGCCAGTCACAGGGACCTTAGCAATCAGCCCCAGCATTTT
TRBJ2-5	NA	TRBV12-3/TRBV12-4	NA	CASRISGARGETQYF	TGTGCCAGCAGGATTTCTGGGGCCCGAGGGGAGACCCAGTACTTC
TRBJ2-3	NA	TRBV12-3/TRBV12-4	NA	CASSHRLFSTDTQYF	TGTGCCAGCAGTCACCGACTCTTTAGCACAGATACGCAGTATTTT
TRBJ2-1	NA	TRBV4-1	few	CASSQSGISPNEQFF	TGCGCCAGCAGCCAATCGGGGATCTCACCTAATGAGCAGTTCTTC
TRBJ2-1	NA	TRBV10-2	few	CASSDTGGAYNEQFF	TGCGCCAGCAGTGATACAGGGGGGGCCTACAATGAGCAGTTCTTC